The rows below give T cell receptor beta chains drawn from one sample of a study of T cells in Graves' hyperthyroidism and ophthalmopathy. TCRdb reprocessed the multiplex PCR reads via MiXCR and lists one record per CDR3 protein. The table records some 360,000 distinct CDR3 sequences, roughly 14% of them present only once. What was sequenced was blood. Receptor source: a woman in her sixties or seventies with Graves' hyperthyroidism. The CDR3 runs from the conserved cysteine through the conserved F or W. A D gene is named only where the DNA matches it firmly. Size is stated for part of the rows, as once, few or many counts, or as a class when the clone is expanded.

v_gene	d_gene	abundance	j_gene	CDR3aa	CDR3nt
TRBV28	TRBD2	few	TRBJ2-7	CASSKTSGSNEQYF	TGTGCCAGCAGCAAGACTAGCGGGAGTAACGAGCAGTACTTC
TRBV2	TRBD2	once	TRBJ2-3	CASSRLHGTSGRITDTQYF	TGTGCCAGCAGCCGACTACATGGGACTAGCGGGAGAATCACAGATACGCAGTATTTT
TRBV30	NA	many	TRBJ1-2	CAWSVLGNYGYTF	TGTGCCTGGAGTGTACTGGGAAACTATGGCTACACCTTC
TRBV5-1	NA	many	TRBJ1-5	CASSYGDGQPQHF	TGCGCCAGCAGCTATGGCGACGGTCAGCCCCAGCATTTT
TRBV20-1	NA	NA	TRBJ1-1	CSAWGGVGGNTEAFF	TGCAGTGCTTGGGGTGGGGTGGGGGGGAACACTGAAGCTTTCTTT
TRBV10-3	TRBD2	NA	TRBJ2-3	CAISAGGIPSTDTQYF	TGTGCCATCAGTGCCGGGGGGATCCCTAGCACAGATACGCAGTATTTT
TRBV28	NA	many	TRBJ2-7	CASSFLEVPYEQYF	TGTGCCAGCAGTTTCCTAGAGGTCCCCTACGAGCAGTACTTC
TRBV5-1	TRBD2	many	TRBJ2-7	CASSLEARLAGNYEQYF	TGCGCCAGCAGCTTGGAGGCCAGACTAGCGGGGAACTACGAGCAGTACTTC
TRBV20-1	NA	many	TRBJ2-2	CSARVSSVVGELFF	TGCAGTGCTAGAGTTTCTAGCGTGGTCGGGGAGCTGTTTTTT
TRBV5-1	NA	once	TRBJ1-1	CASSLTGAENTEAFF	TGCGCCAGCAGCTTGACCGGGGCAGAGAACACTGAAGCTTTCTTT
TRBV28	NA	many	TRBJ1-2	CASRYGQGAIAVGYTF	TGTGCCAGCAGGTACGGACAAGGCGCGATAGCAGTTGGCTACACCTTC
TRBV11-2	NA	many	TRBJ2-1	CASSLAGASPYNEQFF	TGTGCCAGCAGCTTAGCCGGGGCCTCGCCCTACAATGAGCAGTTCTTC
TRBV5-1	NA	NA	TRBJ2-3	CVSNLISSSTDTQYF	TGCGTCAGCAATCTCATCAGTTCTAGCACAGATACGCAGTATTTT
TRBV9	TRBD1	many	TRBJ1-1	CASSVMETGGRAFF	TGTGCCAGCAGCGTAATGGAGACAGGGGGGCGAGCTTTCTTT
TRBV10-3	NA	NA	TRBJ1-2	CASWDAVRREGYTF	TGTGCCTCTTGGGATGCGGTGAGGCGGGAAGGCTACACCTTC
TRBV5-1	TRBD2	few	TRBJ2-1	CASSISGRGNEQFF	TGCGCCAGCAGCATTAGCGGGAGGGGGAATGAGCAGTTCTTC
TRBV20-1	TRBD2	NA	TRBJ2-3	CSARKAGVDGADTQYF	TGCAGTGCTAGAAAAGCGGGAGTGGATGGCGCAGATACGCAGTATTTT
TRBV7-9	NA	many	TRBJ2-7	CASSVRDVEQYF	TGTGCCAGCAGCGTAAGGGACGTCGAGCAGTACTTC
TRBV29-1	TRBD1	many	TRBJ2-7	CSVGSRQGSEQYF	TGCAGCGTTGGTAGCCGACAGGGCAGCGAGCAGTACTTC
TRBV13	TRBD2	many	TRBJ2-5	CASSTRTSGRVETQYF	TGTGCCAGCTCGACTCGGACTAGCGGGAGAGTAGAGACCCAGTACTTC
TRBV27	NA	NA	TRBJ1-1	CASSLFEGQTTEAFF	TGTGCCAGCAGTTTATTTGAGGGGCAGACCACTGAAGCTTTCTTT
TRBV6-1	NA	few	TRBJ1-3	CASSEPMSSGNTIYF	TGTGCCAGCAGTGAACCAATGAGCTCTGGAAACACCATATATTTT
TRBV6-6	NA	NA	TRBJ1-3	CASSYSIYQGNTIYF	TGTGCCAGCAGTTACTCGATTTATCAGGGAAACACCATATATTTT
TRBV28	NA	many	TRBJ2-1	CARSSDRQPLINEQFF	TGTGCCAGATCCTCAGACAGGCAACCTTTAATCAATGAGCAGTTCTTC
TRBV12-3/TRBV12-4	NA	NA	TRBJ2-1	CASSPPWGGGSYNEQFF	TGTGCCAGCAGTCCCCCCTGGGGGGGCGGAAGCTACAATGAGCAGTTCTTC
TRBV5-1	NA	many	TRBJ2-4	CASSLGGRYIQYF	TGCGCCAGCAGCTTAGGGGGGAGGTACATTCAGTACTTC
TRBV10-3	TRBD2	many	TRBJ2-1	CAISESPSGRSEQFF	TGTGCCATCAGTGAGTCTCCTAGCGGGAGGAGTGAGCAGTTCTTC
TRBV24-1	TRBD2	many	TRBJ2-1	CATMWSPSKGGPVEQFF	TGTGCCACCATGTGGTCCCCGTCTAAGGGAGGGCCTGTTGAGCAGTTCTTC
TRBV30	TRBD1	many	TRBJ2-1	CAWSVPGQYNEQFF	TGTGCCTGGAGTGTTCCGGGACAGTACAATGAGCAGTTCTTC
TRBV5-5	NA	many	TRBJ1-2	CASSQDTAAMRDTF	TGTGCCAGCAGCCAGGACACGGCGGCTATGCGGGACACCTTC
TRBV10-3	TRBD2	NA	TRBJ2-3	CAISGIGTSKTDTQYF	TGTGCCATCAGTGGAATCGGGACTAGCAAGACAGATACGCAGTATTTT
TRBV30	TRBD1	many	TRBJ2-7	CAWRRRGTGGDEQYF	TGTGCCTGGAGGCGACGCGGGACAGGGGGCGACGAGCAGTACTTC
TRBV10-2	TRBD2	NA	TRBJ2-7	CASRDPAVAGPIGEQYF	TGCGCCAGCAGGGACCCGGCGGTAGCGGGCCCGATTGGGGAGCAGTACTTC
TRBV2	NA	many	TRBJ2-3	CASRGGGTDTQYF	TGTGCCAGCCGAGGAGGGGGCACAGATACGCAGTATTTT
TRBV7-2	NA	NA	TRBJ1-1	CASSLGRLATEAFF	TGTGCCAGCAGCTTAGGCCGTCTCGCCACTGAAGCTTTCTTT
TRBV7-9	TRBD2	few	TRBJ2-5	CASSPGAGGETQYF	TGTGCCAGCAGCCCGGGAGCGGGAGGGGAGACCCAGTACTTC
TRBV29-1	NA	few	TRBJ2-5	CSVSSGPETQYF	TGCAGCGTTTCGTCAGGGCCGGAGACCCAGTACTTC
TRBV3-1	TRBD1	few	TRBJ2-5	CVSTPGPGQGQETQYF	TGTGTCAGCACCCCAGGACCTGGACAGGGACAAGAGACCCAGTACTTC
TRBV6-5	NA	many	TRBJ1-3	CASSYSRGTGNTIYF	TGTGCCAGCAGTTACTCACGGGGGACTGGAAACACCATATATTTT
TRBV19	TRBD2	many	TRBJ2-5	CASSMTSGSGETQYF	TGTGCCAGTAGTATGACTAGCGGGAGTGGGGAGACCCAGTACTTC
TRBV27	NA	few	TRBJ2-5	CASSLGSLGETQYF	TGTGCCAGCAGTTTAGGTAGCTTAGGAGAGACCCAGTACTTC
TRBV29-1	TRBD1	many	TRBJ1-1	CSVKTGGTEAFF	TGCAGCGTTAAGACAGGGGGCACTGAAGCTTTCTTT
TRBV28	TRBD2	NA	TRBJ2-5	CASSFARGGETQYF	TGTGCCAGCAGTTTTGCGCGGGGGGGGGAGACCCAGTACTTC
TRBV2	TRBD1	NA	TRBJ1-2	CASSDNRGRGYTF	TGTGCCAGCAGTGATAACAGGGGCCGTGGCTACACCTTC
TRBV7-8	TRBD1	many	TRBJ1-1	CASSLRGGAIDTEAFF	TGTGCCAGCAGCTTAAGAGGGGGCGCGATCGATACTGAAGCTTTCTTT
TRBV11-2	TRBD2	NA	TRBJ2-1	CASSSGLAGGPNEQFF	TGTGCCAGTAGTAGCGGACTAGCGGGAGGGCCGAATGAGCAGTTCTTC
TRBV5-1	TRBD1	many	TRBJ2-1	CASSSGTGAYNEQFF	TGCGCCAGCAGCTCCGGGACAGGGGCCTACAATGAGCAGTTCTTC
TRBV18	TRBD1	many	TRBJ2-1	CASSPGQMYNEQFF	TGTGCCAGCTCACCGGGACAGATGTACAATGAGCAGTTCTTC
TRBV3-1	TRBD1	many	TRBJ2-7	CASSQRQGRIYEQYF	TGTGCCAGCAGCCAAAGACAGGGGAGGATCTACGAGCAGTACTTC
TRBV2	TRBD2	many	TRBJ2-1	CASSEGLGTMYGEQFF	TGTGCCAGCAGTGAGGGGTTGGGGACTATGTACGGTGAGCAGTTCTTC